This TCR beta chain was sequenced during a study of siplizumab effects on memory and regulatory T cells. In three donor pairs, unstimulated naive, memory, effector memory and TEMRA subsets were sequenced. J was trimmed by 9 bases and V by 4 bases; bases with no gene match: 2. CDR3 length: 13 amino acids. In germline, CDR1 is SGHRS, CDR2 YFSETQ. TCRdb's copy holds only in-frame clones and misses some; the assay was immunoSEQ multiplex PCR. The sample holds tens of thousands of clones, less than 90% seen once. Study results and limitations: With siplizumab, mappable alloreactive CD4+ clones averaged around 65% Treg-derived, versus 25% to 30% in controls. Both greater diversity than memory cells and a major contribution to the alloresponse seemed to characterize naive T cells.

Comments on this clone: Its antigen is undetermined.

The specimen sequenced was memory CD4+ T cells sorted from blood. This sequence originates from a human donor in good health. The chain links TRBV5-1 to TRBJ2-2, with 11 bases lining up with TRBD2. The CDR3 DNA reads TGCGCCAGCAGCCAGACTAGCGGGAGGGAGCTGTTTTTT. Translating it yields CASSQTSGRELFF.